This is a list of T cell receptor beta chains from one sample in a study of OX40 agonist ivuxolimab in advanced cancers. Measured with immunoSEQ multiplex PCR; TCRdb has only the in-frame clones, and not every one. In the table there are around 99,000 clones, 85% to 95% of which are singletons. Here the sequenced sample was CD4+ or CD8+ T cells sorted from blood, taken in a trial of the OX40 agonist ivuxolimab. The receptors here all came from an adult with an advanced solid tumor such as melanoma, head and neck, liver or kidney cancer. The CDR3 runs from the conserved cysteine through the conserved F or W. A D gene is named only where the DNA matches it firmly. A clone size is listed for some rows: how often the clone was seen (once, few, many), or a class if it is expanded.

15 | TRBD1 | NA | TRBJ2-5 | TRBV7-2 | TGTGCCAGCAGCTTGAGACAGGGCTCTGTAGAGACCCAGTACTTC | CASSLRQGSVETQYF
16 | NA | NA | TRBJ2-2 | TRBV6-6 | TGTGCCAGCAGTCAAACAGGGAACTCGAACACCGGGGAGCTGTTTTTT | CASSQTGNSNTGELFF
17 | TRBD2 | NA | TRBJ2-3 | TRBV2 | TGTGCCAGCAGTGAAGGTCTTCTAGCGGGAGGGTTCGATACGCAGTATTTT | CASSEGLLAGGFDTQYF
15 | TRBD1 | NA | TRBJ1-1 | TRBV28 | TGTGCCAGCAGCCATCTCGGACAGGGGGACACTGAAGCTTTCTTT | CASSHLGQGDTEAFF
14 | NA | once | TRBJ1-1 | TRBV28 | TGTGCCAGCAGTATATACGGGGGTGATACTGAAGCTTTCTTT | CASSIYGGDTEAFF
14 | NA | once | TRBJ1-1 | TRBV18 | TGTGCCAGCTCACAAGGGACCGGGAACACTGAAGCTTTCTTT | CASSQGTGNTEAFF
16 | TRBD2 | NA | TRBJ2-3 | TRBV19 | TGTGCCAGTAGTATGTCCCCGACTAGCGGCACAGATACGCAGTATTTT | CASSMSPTSGTDTQYF
15 | TRBD1 | NA | TRBJ2-2 | TRBV28 | TGTGCCAGCATCTTTGGTACAGGGGACACCGGGGAGCTGTTTTTT | CASIFGTGDTGELFF
15 | NA | NA | TRBJ1-1 | TRBV28 | TGTGCCAGCAGTTTAGGGGGCACGGTTGGCACTGAAGCTTTCTTT | CASSLGGTVGTEAFF
16 | NA | NA | TRBJ2-1 | TRBV6-5 | TGTGCCAGCAGTTACTCAGGGGTAGCGGCCTACAATGAGCAGTTCTTC | CASSYSGVAAYNEQFF
13 | NA | NA | TRBJ2-5 | TRBV7-6 | TGTGCCAGCAGCTTTCAGGGCCAAGAGACCCAGTACTTC | CASSFQGQETQYF
15 | NA | NA | TRBJ1-2 | TRBV27 | TGTGCCAGCAGTCCTCCCCCACACGTAGACTATGGCTACACCTTC | CASSPPPHVDYGYTF
11 | NA | once | TRBJ1-1 | TRBV11-2 | TGTGCCAGCAGCTTAGAGGGATTAGCTTTCTTT | CASSLEGLAFF
14 | TRBD1 | NA | TRBJ1-2 | TRBV5-1 | TGCGCCAGCAGCTGGACAGGGGAAGACTATGGCTACACCTTC | CASSWTGEDYGYTF
12 | NA | NA | TRBJ1-2 | TRBV9 | TGTGCCAGCAGCTCCCCCATGGGTGGCTACACCTTC | CASSSPMGGYTF